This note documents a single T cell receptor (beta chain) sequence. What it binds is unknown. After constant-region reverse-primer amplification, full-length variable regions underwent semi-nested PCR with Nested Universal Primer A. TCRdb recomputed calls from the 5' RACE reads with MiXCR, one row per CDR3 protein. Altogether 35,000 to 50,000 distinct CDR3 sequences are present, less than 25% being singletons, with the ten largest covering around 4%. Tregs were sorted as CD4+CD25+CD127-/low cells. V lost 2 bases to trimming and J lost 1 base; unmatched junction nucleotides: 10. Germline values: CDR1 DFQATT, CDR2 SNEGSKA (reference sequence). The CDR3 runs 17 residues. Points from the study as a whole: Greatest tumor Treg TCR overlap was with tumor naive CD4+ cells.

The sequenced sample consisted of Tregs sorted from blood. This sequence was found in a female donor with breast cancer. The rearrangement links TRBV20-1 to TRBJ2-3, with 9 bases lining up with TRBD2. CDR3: CSARRVSGSGGTDTQYF. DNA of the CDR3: TGCAGTGCTAGACGAGTTAGCGGGAGCGGGGGCACAGATACGCAGTATTTT.